This T cell receptor beta chain was captured by sequencing in a study of blood T cell repertoires in COVID-19 (dated by TCRdb to between 2020 and 2021). For the wider study: The collaborator samples originated in the United States, Italy and Spain and spanned the acute and convalescent phases of COVID-19. The repertoires were released in a freely available public database intended as a resource for research on the immune response to SARS-CoV-2. Where available, HLA class I and class II types were obtained from metadata supplied by the sample provider rather than from assay-based typing. The material from the prospective study consisted of cDNA or gDNA derived from T cells, B-cell-depleted T cells, or PBMCs. The samples were drawn from the first 160 participants of the ongoing ImmuneRACE study and from under 1,500 subjects provided by 6 global collaborators. Nearly every sample came with metadata listing a de-identified subject ID, COVID-19 status, age in years and sex. Deeply sampled blood TCRbeta repertoires from subjects exposed to, actively infected with, or recovered from COVID-19 were included in the dataset.

TCRbeta CDR3 regions were amplified from genomic DNA using the immunoSEQ Assay, a bias-controlled multiplex PCR. The source study handled its data this way. Nucleated cell counts per sample were estimated from amplification of reference gene primers within the assay. To quantify the absolute abundance of each unique TCRbeta CDR3 rearrangement, sequence reads were collapsed and filtered. For each sample, productive Simpson clonality was calculated by taking the square root of Simpson's diversity index across productive rearrangements. Here the immuneACCESS table is served through TCRdb, limited to in-frame sequences with V and J called. Missing clones are a known gap in these copies; in checked studies unresolved V genes cover under half, and the rest lacks a known reason. The D gene and trimming were derived from the DNA, and the V and J assignments and clone size from that table. This sample holds 200,000 or so clones; approximately 84% were observed only once. 6.5% to 7% of the sample rests with the top ten.

General conclusions and limits of the study: Clinical and demographic metadata were provided uncurated, with the amount varying by source and participant.

Whole blood was collected in K2EDTA tubes by collaborating institutions according to the institutions' own protocols. For TCRbeta analysis, collaborators shipped samples in one of three forms: frozen whole blood, isolated PBMCs, or DNA extracted from either of those sample types. A note on this clone: Its antigen has not been determined. No much larger clone is present one base from it, and per-base qualities are unavailable.

The TCR originated in a human donor with acute or convalescent COVID-19. The donor label of this sample is uncertain. The sample taken for sequencing was peripheral blood.

DNA sequence: TGCGCCAGCAGCTTAGATCTAGCGGGAGCCAATGAGCAGTTCTTC. Its protein is CASSLDLAGANEQFF. The rearrangement combines TRBV5-1 with TRBJ2-1, with 10 bases matching TRBD2. The CDR3 numbers 15 residues from cysteine through phenylalanine. CDR3 DNA only is kept here, 45 bases in frame from base 1. The V end gives up 2 bases and the J end 6 bases, leaving 5 bases in the junction not matched to a gene. Sequences SGHRS (CDR1) and YFSETQ (CDR2) are obtained from the germline V gene. Reference TRBV5-1 and TRBJ2-1 proteins supply the regions before and after the CDR3; the full variable domain is: KAGVTQTPRYLIKTRGQQVTLSCSPISGHRSVSWYQQTPGQGLQFLFEYFSETQRNKGNFPGRFSGRQFSNSRSEMNVSTLELGDSALYLCASSLDLAGANEQFFGPGTRLTVL.